This T cell receptor beta chain appears in the sequencing data of a study of control samples from healthy donors and cancer patients. The CDR3 consists of 13 residues. CDR1 SQVTM and CDR2 ANQGSEA come from the germline V gene. The germline V and J ends were trimmed by 4 bases and 4 bases, with 11 bases remaining between them. Some clones are missing from TCRdb's copy, which holds only in-frame ones; the method was immunoSEQ multiplex PCR. Of roughly 120,000 clones in the sample, 87% were seen once. This sequence was found in a man aged 25-45 years in good health. The chain employs TRBV29-1 and TRBJ1-5; D remains ambiguous. The sequencing sample was made of blood. CDR3 region: CSVGREGNQPQHF. In DNA, the CDR3 is TGCAGCGTTGGGAGGGAAGGTAATCAGCCCCAGCATTTT.